The rows below give T cell receptor beta chains drawn from one sample of a study of molecular identifiers for immune sequencing clone quantification. TCRdb processed the PCR reads anew with MiXCR; each CDR3 protein has one entry. The sample records some 580,000 distinct CDR3 sequences, around 25% being singletons. The sequenced material came from naive CD8+ T cells from blood, with Jurkat cell RNA spiked in. These receptors were obtained from a human donor in good health. Some libraries in this study had Jurkat cell RNA spiked in. CDR3s include the opening cysteine and the closing phenylalanine or tryptophan. The D gene is left open where the match is weak. Not every row has a clone size; where given, it reads once, few, many or a size class.

d_gene,v_gene,len,abundance,j_gene,CDR3aa,CDR3nt
.,TRBV30,13,few,TRBJ2-2,CAWNLLPTGELFF,TGTGCCTGGAACCTTCTCCCCACCGGGGAGCTGTTTTTT
.,TRBV29-1,12,many,TRBJ2-3,CSVVLSPDTQYF,TGCAGCGTTGTCCTGTCCCCAGATACGCAGTATTTT
.,TRBV11-2,14,few,TRBJ1-1,CASSLEVWGTEAFF,TGTGCCAGCAGCTTAGAGGTCTGGGGCACTGAAGCTTTCTTT
TRBD2,TRBV12-5,16,few,TRBJ2-1,CASGLQLAGVGDEQFF,TGTGCTAGTGGTTTGCAGCTAGCGGGAGTGGGCGATGAGCAGTTCTTC
.,TRBV20-1,15,.,TRBJ2-1,CSAREVRLSDNEQFF,TGCAGTGCTAGAGAGGTCCGGCTCTCGGACAATGAGCAGTTCTTC
TRBD2,TRBV12-3/TRBV12-4,13,many,TRBJ2-2,CASSPQGLRNLFF,TGTGCCAGCAGTCCCCAGGGACTAAGGAATCTGTTTTTT
.,TRBV12-3/TRBV12-4,18,.,TRBJ2-2,CACSPGVGDWANTGELFF,TGTGCCTGCAGTCCTGGGGTAGGGGATTGGGCGAACACCGGGGAGCTGTTTTTT
.,TRBV7-6,16,few,TRBJ2-5,CASSSRVGGAWETQYF,TGTGCCAGCAGCTCGAGGGTGGGGGGCGCGTGGGAGACCCAGTACTTC
.,TRBV9,15,.,TRBJ1-6,CANSVGIMDNSPLHF,TGTGCCAACAGCGTCGGGATTATGGATAATTCACCCCTCCACTTT
.,TRBV29-1,15,few,TRBJ2-5,CSVDNWELKGETQYF,TGCAGCGTTGATAATTGGGAGTTAAAGGGAGAGACCCAGTACTTC
TRBD2,TRBV6-6,15,many,TRBJ2-7,CASSYSTSGMGEQYF,TGTGCCAGCAGTTACTCGACTAGCGGGATGGGCGAGCAGTACTTC
.,TRBV28,16,few,TRBJ2-6,CASSFGNFSGANVLTF,TGTGCCAGCAGTTTTGGCAACTTCTCTGGGGCCAACGTCCTGACTTTC
TRBD1,TRBV28,13,.,TRBJ1-1,CASSWAGGGEAFF,TGTGCCAGCAGTTGGGCAGGGGGCGGTGAAGCTTTCTTT
.,TRBV11-2,15,.,TRBJ2-5,CASSHWGVSQETQYF,TGTGCCAGCAGCCATTGGGGGGTTAGCCAAGAGACCCAGTACTTC
.,TRBV19,16,.,TRBJ1-5,CASTEAGFRYNQPQHF,TGTGCCAGTACCGAAGCAGGGTTTCGTTACAATCAGCCCCAGCATTTT
.,TRBV10-3,15,.,TRBJ2-7,CAISESGDSFYEQYF,TGTGCCATCAGTGAGTCGGGAGACAGCTTCTACGAGCAGTACTTC
.,TRBV7-9,16,.,TRBJ2-1,CASSLSHRSSYNEQFF,TGTGCCAGCAGCTTGTCTCACCGAAGCTCCTACAATGAGCAGTTCTTC
.,TRBV4-2,18,.,TRBJ1-1,CASSQEEGGFGENTEAFF,TGTGCCAGCAGCCAAGAAGAGGGGGGGTTCGGGGAGAACACTGAAGCTTTCTTT
.,TRBV28,14,.,TRBJ2-3,CASSFSSLTDTQYF,TGTGCCAGCAGTTTCTCGAGTCTCACAGATACGCAGTATTTT
.,TRBV14,17,many,TRBJ2-3,CASSQDPGGHFTDTQYF,TGTGCCAGCAGCCAAGATCCCGGGGGGCACTTCACAGATACGCAGTATTTT
.,TRBV2,12,few,TRBJ1-1,CASRGAATEAFF,TGTGCCAGCAGGGGGGCGGCGACTGAAGCTTTCTTT
.,TRBV27,15,many,TRBJ1-1,CASSLSQGSYTEAFF,TGTGCCAGCAGTTTATCCCAGGGGTCTTACACTGAAGCTTTCTTT
TRBD1,TRBV27,17,.,TRBJ2-3,CASSLSDRGPRGDTQYF,TGTGCCAGCAGTTTATCGGACAGGGGTCCCCGGGGAGATACGCAGTATTTT
TRBD2,TRBV14,18,few,TRBJ2-1,CASSLKGLAGSSYNEQFF,TGTGCCAGCAGCCTAAAAGGACTAGCGGGAAGCTCCTACAATGAGCAGTTCTTC
.,TRBV28,16,many,TRBJ2-5,CASSLRAYSVQETQYF,TGTGCCAGCAGTTTACGTGCGTACAGCGTGCAAGAGACCCAGTACTTC
.,TRBV11-2,14,many,TRBJ2-3,CASSPMTGTDTQYF,TGTGCCAGCAGCCCTATGACCGGGACAGATACGCAGTATTTT
.,TRBV6-2/TRBV6-3,15,.,TRBJ1-1,CASSYPRFLNTEAFF,TGTGCCAGCAGTTACCCCCGATTTTTGAACACTGAAGCTTTCTTT
TRBD1,TRBV14,15,many,TRBJ2-7,CASSSTGTGYYEQYF,TGTGCCAGCAGCTCCACCGGGACAGGGTACTACGAGCAGTACTTC
.,TRBV6-1,14,many,TRBJ2-3,CASRPNPSTDTQYF,TGTGCCAGCAGACCTAACCCTAGCACAGATACGCAGTATTTT
TRBD1,TRBV7-9,12,.,TRBJ1-1,CASSSTDREAFF,TGTGCCAGCAGCTCGACGGACAGGGAAGCTTTCTTT
TRBD1,TRBV4-1,15,many,TRBJ2-1,CASGTWGQGYNEQFF,TGCGCCAGTGGGACGTGGGGACAGGGGTACAATGAGCAGTTCTTC
TRBD2,TRBV7-9,14,.,TRBJ2-1,CASSLSAGVNEQFF,TGTGCCAGCAGCTTATCGGCGGGAGTGAATGAGCAGTTCTTC
.,TRBV5-1,14,.,TRBJ1-1,CASSSIFGEPEAFF,TGCGCCAGCAGCTCCATTTTCGGGGAGCCTGAAGCTTTCTTT
TRBD2,TRBV27,15,few,TRBJ2-1,CASSLNPSGRNEQFF,TGTGCCAGCAGTTTAAATCCTAGCGGGAGGAATGAGCAGTTCTTC
.,TRBV7-2,17,.,TRBJ2-5,CASSYPALVGVQETQYF,TGTGCCAGCAGTTACCCCGCGTTGGTGGGGGTCCAAGAGACCCAGTACTTC
.,TRBV5-1,12,many,TRBJ2-7,CASSSSPYEQYF,TGCGCCAGCAGCTCCAGCCCCTACGAGCAGTACTTC
TRBD1,TRBV5-6,17,.,TRBJ1-2,CASSRTPPGQRNYGYAF,TGTGCCAGCAGCCGAACCCCTCCGGGACAGCGCAACTATGGCTACGCCTTC
.,TRBV3-1,15,few,TRBJ2-5,CASSQGRGRVETQYF,TGTGCCAGCAGCCAAGGGCGCGGGCGAGTGGAGACCCAGTACTTC
.,TRBV4-1,17,.,TRBJ1-1,CASSQERASQVNTEAFF,TGCGCCAGCAGCCAAGAACGGGCCAGCCAAGTGAACACTGAAGCTTTCTTT
.,TRBV6-1,13,few,TRBJ2-7,CAGRRQGLGEQYF,TGTGCCGGCCGCAGACAGGGACTTGGCGAGCAGTACTTC
TRBD2,TRBV11-3,14,.,TRBJ2-1,CARSTTPSGDEQFF,TGTGCCCGCAGCACCACTCCGAGCGGGGATGAGCAGTTCTTC
.,TRBV13,16,.,TRBJ2-2,CASSSPTGTNTGALFF,TGTGCCAGCAGCTCCCCGACAGGAACAAACACCGGGGCGCTGTTTTTT
.,TRBV6-2/TRBV6-3,11,.,TRBJ2-7,CATSPLGEQYF,TGTGCCACCTCACCCCTTGGCGAGCAGTACTTC
TRBD1,TRBV6-5,15,.,TRBJ2-2,CASSDWDRAPGELFF,TGTGCCAGCAGTGACTGGGACAGGGCCCCCGGGGAGCTGTTTTTT